This T cell receptor beta chain was profiled in a study of cytomegalovirus exposure and HLA in healthy donors. Points from the study as a whole: Highly shared variants forming one cluster were likely a sequencing artifact.

The CDR3 loop spans 15 amino acids. Germline V gene sequence: CDR1 SGHTS, CDR2 YDEGEE. Trimming pared 3 bases from V and 5 bases from J, leaving 17 bases between. Note on this clone: Antigen: not known.

Amplification used 60 Vbeta primers and 13 Jbeta primers. Profiling relied on immunoSEQ multiplex PCR, and the TCRdb table lists in-frame clones only, not all of them. This repertoire shows roughly 97,000 clones, approximately 85% found once; its top ten account for more than 5%. The chain combines TRBV5-8 with TRBJ1-2, with D unresolved. The TCR originated in a man aged 40-50 years in good health and CMV-seropositive. The sample consisted of PBMCs. The CDR3 DNA reads TGTGCCAGCAGCTCCTTTGCGCGATTAGATTATGGCTACACCTTC. Protein product: CASSSFARLDYGYTF.